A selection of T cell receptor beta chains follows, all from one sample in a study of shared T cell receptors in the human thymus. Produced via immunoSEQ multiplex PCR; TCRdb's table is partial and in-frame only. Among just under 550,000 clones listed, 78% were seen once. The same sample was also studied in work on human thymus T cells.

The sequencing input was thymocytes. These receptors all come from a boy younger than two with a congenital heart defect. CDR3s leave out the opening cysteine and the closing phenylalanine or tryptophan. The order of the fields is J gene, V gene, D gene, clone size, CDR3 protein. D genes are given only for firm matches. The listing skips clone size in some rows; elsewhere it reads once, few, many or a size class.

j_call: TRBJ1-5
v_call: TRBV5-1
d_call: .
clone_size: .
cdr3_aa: ASSLPTVSNQPQH

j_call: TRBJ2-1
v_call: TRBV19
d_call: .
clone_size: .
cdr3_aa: ASNTDNYNEQF

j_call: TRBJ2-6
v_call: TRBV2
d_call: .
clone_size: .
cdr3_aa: ASSESQAPSGANVLT

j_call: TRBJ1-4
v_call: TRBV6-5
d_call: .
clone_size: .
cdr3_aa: ASSNPGAANEKLF

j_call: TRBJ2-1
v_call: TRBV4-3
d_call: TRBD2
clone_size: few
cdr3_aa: ASSQEKASGVPYNEQF

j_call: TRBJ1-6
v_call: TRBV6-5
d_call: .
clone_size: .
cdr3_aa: ASSYSGQGTPLH

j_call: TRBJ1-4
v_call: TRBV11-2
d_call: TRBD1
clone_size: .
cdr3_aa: ASSSRDRGGEKLF

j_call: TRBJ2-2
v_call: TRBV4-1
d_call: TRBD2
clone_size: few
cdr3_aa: ASSNKREGRVGELF

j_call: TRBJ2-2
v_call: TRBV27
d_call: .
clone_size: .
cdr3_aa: ASTRGTGELF

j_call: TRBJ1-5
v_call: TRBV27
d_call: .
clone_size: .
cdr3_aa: ASKSSSGGINQPQH

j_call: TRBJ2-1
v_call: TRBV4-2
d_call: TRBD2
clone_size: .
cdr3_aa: ASSQDGGSLNEQF

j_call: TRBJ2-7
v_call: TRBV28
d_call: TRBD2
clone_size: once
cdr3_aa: ASSPRAGGPYEQY

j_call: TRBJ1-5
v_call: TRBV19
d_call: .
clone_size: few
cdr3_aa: ASSRENQPQH

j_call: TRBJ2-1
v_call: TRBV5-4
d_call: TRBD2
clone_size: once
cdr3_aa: ASSLAGLALNEQF

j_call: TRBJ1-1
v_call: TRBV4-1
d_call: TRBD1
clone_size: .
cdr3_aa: ASSRGDRDTEAF

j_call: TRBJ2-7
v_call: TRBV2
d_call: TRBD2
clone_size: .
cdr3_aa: ASRAPSGSGVYLVYEQY

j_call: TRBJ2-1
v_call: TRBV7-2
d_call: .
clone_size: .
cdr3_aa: ASSSDQDWIHNEQF

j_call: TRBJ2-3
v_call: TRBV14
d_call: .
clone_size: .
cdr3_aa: ASSQGTGTESPDTQY

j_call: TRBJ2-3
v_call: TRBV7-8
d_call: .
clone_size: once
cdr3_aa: ASSLSTDSPTDTQY

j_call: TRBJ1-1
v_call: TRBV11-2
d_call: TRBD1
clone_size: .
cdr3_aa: AIGQGAYMGTEAF

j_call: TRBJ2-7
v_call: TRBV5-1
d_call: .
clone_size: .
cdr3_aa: ASSPSQSRVDEQY

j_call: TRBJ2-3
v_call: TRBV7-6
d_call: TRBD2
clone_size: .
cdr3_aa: ASSLPGKGATKREGNTQY

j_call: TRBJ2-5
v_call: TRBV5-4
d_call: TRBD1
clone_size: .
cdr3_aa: ASSPRQGSETQY

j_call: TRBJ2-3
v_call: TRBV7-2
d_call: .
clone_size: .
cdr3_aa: ASSQDRAGADTQY

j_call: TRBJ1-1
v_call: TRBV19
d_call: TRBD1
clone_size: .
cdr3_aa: ASSHNRGPTEAF

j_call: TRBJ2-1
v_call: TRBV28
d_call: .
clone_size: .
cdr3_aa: ASSLVSPQARNEQF

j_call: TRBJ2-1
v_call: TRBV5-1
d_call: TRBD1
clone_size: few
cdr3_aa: ASSLAGQGTYNEQF

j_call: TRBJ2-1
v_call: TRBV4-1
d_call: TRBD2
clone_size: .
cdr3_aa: ASSQDPPSVGGNEQF

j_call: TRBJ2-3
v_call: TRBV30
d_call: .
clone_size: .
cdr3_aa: AKSGPRTDTQY

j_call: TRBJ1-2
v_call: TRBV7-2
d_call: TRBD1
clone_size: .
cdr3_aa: ASSASGTGTYGYT

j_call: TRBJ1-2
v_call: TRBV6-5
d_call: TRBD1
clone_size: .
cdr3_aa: ASSYSIRTGGDGYT

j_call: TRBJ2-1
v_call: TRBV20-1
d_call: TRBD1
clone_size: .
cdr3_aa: SADRGNEQF

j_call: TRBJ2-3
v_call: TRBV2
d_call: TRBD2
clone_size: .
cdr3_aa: ASSVPRGEAGDGDTQY

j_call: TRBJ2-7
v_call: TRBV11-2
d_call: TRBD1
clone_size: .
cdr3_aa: ASSTKGDRCKREQY

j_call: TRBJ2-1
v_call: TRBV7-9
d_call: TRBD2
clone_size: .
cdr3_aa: ASSSGRSGRVYNEQF

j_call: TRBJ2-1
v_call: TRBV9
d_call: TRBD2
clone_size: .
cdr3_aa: ASSVETSGSVDEQF

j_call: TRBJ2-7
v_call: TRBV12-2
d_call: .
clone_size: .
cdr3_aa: ASRLRTSETYEQY

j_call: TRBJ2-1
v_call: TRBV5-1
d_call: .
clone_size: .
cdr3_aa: ASEEGGPLDEQF

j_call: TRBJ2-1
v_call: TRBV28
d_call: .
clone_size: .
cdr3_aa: ASKFRREEQF

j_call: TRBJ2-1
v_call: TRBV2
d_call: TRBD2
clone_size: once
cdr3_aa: ASSESAGEYNEQF

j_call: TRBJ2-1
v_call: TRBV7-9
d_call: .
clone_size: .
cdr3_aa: ASSRLGSPRGGEQF

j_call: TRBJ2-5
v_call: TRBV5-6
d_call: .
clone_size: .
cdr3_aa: ASSFRELEETQY

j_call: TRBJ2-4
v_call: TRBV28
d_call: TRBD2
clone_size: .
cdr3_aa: ASSFMVSRETGKNIQY

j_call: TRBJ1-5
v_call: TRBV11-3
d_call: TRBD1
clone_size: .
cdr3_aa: ASSQGGNQPQH

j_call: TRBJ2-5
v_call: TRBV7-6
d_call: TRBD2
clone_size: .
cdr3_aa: ASSSAPPSGPLQETQY

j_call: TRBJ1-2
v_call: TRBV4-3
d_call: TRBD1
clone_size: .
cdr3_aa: ASSRGTAVNYGYT

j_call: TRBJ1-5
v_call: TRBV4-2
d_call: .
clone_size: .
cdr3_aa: ASSPRSGSIGEPQH

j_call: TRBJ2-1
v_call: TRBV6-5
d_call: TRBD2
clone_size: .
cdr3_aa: ASSYVSGRDNEQF

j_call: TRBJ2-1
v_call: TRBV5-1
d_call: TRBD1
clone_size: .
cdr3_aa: ASSLSQGAGYEQF

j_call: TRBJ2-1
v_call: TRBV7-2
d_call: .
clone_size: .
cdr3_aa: ASSSCSGSSYNEQF

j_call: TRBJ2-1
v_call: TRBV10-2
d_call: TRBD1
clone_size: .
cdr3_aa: ASGLGDRALNEQF

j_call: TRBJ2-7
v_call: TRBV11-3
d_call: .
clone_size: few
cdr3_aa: ASSLGKNRAQEQY

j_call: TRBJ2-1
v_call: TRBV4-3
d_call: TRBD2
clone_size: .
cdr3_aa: ASSQDKREGLNNEQF

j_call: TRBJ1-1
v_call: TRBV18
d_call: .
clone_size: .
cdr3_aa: ASSPPIRQAYTEAF

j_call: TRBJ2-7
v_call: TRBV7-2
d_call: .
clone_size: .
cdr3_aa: ASSLELPTYEQY